These T cell receptor beta chains were read from a single sample in a study of T cells after yellow fever vaccination. TCRdb itself ran the 5' RACE reads through MiXCR, one entry per CDR3 protein. The sample holds a few hundred thousand distinct CDR3 sequences; about a sixth are singletons and the top ten take 17%. The material sequenced was PBMCs, taken more than 4 days after the first yellow fever vaccination. The receptors come from a man aged 18-30 years who received the YFV17D yellow fever vaccine. Each CDR3 is given with its conserved first and last residue. The order of the fields is CDR3 DNA, CDR3 protein, D gene, V gene, CDR3 length, J gene, clone size. A D gene is named only where the DNA matches it firmly. Size tells how often a clone was seen (once, few, many) or the class of an expanded clone, and some rows leave it out.

CDR3nt: TGTGCCTGGAGTACCCCCGGGACAGGAAGCTCCTACGAGCAGTACTTC; CDR3aa: CAWSTPGTGSSYEQYF; d_gene: TRBD1; v_gene: TRBV30; len: 16; j_gene: TRBJ2-7; abundance: .
CDR3nt: TGTGCCAGTAGTGGAAAGACCCAGGCCAATGAGCAGTTCTTC; CDR3aa: CASSGKTQANEQFF; d_gene: .; v_gene: TRBV10-3; len: 14; j_gene: TRBJ2-1; abundance: .
CDR3nt: TGCAGCGGTAAGGCGGGGGACGACTATGGCTACACCTTC; CDR3aa: CSGKAGDDYGYTF; d_gene: .; v_gene: TRBV29-1; len: 13; j_gene: TRBJ1-2; abundance: few
CDR3nt: TGTGCCAGCAGTTTAACAGATACGCAGTATTTT; CDR3aa: CASSLTDTQYF; d_gene: .; v_gene: TRBV5-1; len: 11; j_gene: TRBJ2-3; abundance: medium-sized
CDR3nt: TGTGCCAGCTCACCAGCGGAGAGCTCCTACAATGAGCAGTTCTTC; CDR3aa: CASSPAESSYNEQFF; d_gene: .; v_gene: TRBV18; len: 15; j_gene: TRBJ2-1; abundance: .
CDR3nt: TGCAGTGTCCGAAGCGGGACCACAGATACGCAGTATTTT; CDR3aa: CSVRSGTTDTQYF; d_gene: TRBD2; v_gene: TRBV20-1; len: 13; j_gene: TRBJ2-3; abundance: .
CDR3nt: TGCGCCAGCACGGGTAGGGCAGCCGTAAGCTTCTTC; CDR3aa: CASTGRAAVSFF; d_gene: .; v_gene: TRBV5-1; len: 12; j_gene: TRBJ2-1; abundance: few
CDR3nt: TGCGCCAGCAGCCAACCACGGGCAGGGAGAGAAAAACTGTTTTTT; CDR3aa: CASSQPRAGREKLFF; d_gene: .; v_gene: TRBV4-1; len: 15; j_gene: TRBJ1-4; abundance: .
CDR3nt: TGTGCCAGCAGTTTCTGGCGGGCTAGCACAGATACGCAGTATTTT; CDR3aa: CASSFWRASTDTQYF; d_gene: .; v_gene: TRBV12-3/TRBV12-4; len: 15; j_gene: TRBJ2-3; abundance: few
CDR3nt: TGCGCCAGCAGCCAACCGGCCCAATCCTACGAGCAGTACTTC; CDR3aa: CASSQPAQSYEQYF; d_gene: .; v_gene: TRBV4-1; len: 14; j_gene: TRBJ2-7; abundance: .
CDR3nt: TGTGCCAGCAGCAGAGAAAGCCGGGCCACTGAAGCTTTCTTT; CDR3aa: CASSRESRATEAFF; d_gene: .; v_gene: TRBV5-5; len: 14; j_gene: TRBJ1-1; abundance: .
CDR3nt: TGTGCCAGCAGCTCCGGACAGGGCAGATCCGGAAACACCATATATTTT; CDR3aa: CASSSGQGRSGNTIYF; d_gene: TRBD1; v_gene: TRBV11-3; len: 16; j_gene: TRBJ1-3; abundance: .
CDR3nt: TGTGCCAGCTCACCGAATCGCCCTCGGGGAGAGACCCAGTACTTC; CDR3aa: CASSPNRPRGETQYF; d_gene: .; v_gene: TRBV18; len: 15; j_gene: TRBJ2-5; abundance: .
CDR3nt: TGTGCCAGCAGTTTATCCGGAGGGTATTCTGGAAACACCATATATTTT; CDR3aa: CASSLSGGYSGNTIYF; d_gene: .; v_gene: TRBV28; len: 16; j_gene: TRBJ1-3; abundance: few
CDR3nt: TGTGCCAGCAGGACAGACATAGCCACAGATACGCAGTATTTT; CDR3aa: CASRTDIATDTQYF; d_gene: .; v_gene: TRBV27; len: 14; j_gene: TRBJ2-3; abundance: .
CDR3nt: TGTGCCAGCTCGGCCGCCTGGGGCTACACCTTC; CDR3aa: CASSAAWGYTF; d_gene: .; v_gene: TRBV9; len: 11; j_gene: TRBJ1-2; abundance: .